This T cell receptor (beta chain) is from a study of T cells in Graves' hyperthyroidism and ophthalmopathy. Germline V lookup: CDR1 LNHNV, CDR2 YYDKDF (reference sequence). The V end was cut by 8 bases, the J end by 0 bases, with 22 bases between. The CDR3 is made up of 17 amino acids. Ophthalmopathy in the patients scored at least 3 on Clinical Activity Score and at least 4 on NOSPECS grade, lasting under 3 months. Regions amplified from RNA transcripts were the TCR beta CDR3 regions. Primed by the HTBI set, a first-round RT-PCR was run on the TCR CDR3. TCRdb re-called the multiplex PCR reads through MiXCR, storing one row per CDR3 protein. The sample shows approximately 30,000 distinct CDR3 sequences, around 50% of them seen only once.

Sequenced input: blood. This sequence was found in a middle-aged woman with Graves' ophthalmopathy. The J gene is TRBJ1-2, the V gene TRBV15, with D uncertain. CDR3 in DNA: TGTGCCACCCGCTCCGGTGGGTTCTTATGTGCTAACTATGGCTACACCTTC. It encodes CATRSGGFLCANYGYTF.